Below are 30 T cell receptor beta chains sequenced from a single sample in a study of response to subunit inactivated influenza vaccine. In TCRdb, the RT-PCR reads were re-called with MiXCR into one record per CDR3 protein. The sample lists around 520,000 distinct CDR3 sequences, around 25% occurring once. This specimen was CD4+ T cells sorted from PBMCs, taken 5 days after vaccination. Every receptor here comes from a man in his fifties or sixties who received an inactivated influenza vaccine.

This clonotype has just a few counts. The chain uses TRBV4-3 and TRBJ2-7, with TRBD1 matching over 8 bases. The CDR3 has 14 residues. V gave up 5 bases and J gave up 0 bases; unmatched junction bases: 3. Germline V CDR1 and CDR2: LGHNA, YSLEER. This CDR3 reads CASSRTGFSYEQYF. The CDR3 DNA sequence: TGCGCCAGCAGCAGGACAGGGTTCTCCTACGAGCAGTACTTC.

In this sample, this clonotype turned up a few times. V gene TRBV20-1 combines with J gene TRBJ2-3, with 8 bases aligning to TRBD2. V lost 5 bases, J lost 1 base, and 5 bases stayed unmatched. The CDR3 runs to 14 residues. Germline CDR1 and CDR2: DFQATT and SNEGSKA (reference sequence). The CDR3 spells CSADQTSGTDTQYF. The CDR3, as DNA: TGCAGTGCTGACCAGACTAGCGGCACAGATACGCAGTATTTT.

The chain joins TRBV15 to TRBJ2-5; 7 bases line up with TRBD2. This CDR3 has 15 amino acids. With 5 bases clipped from V and 1 base from J, the junction kept 7 bases outside the gene matches. Germline V lookup: CDR1 LNHNV, CDR2 YYDKDF (reference sequence). CDR3 sequence: CATSSILAPQETQYF. The CDR3 DNA follows: TGTGCCACCAGCTCAATACTAGCGCCCCAAGAGACCCAGTACTTC.

This clonotype has only a few counts. The V gene is TRBV3-1, the J gene TRBJ2-7; perhaps TRBD2 as D (6 bases). There are 17 residues in the CDR3. CDR1 is LGHDT, CDR2 YNNKEL, per germline (reference sequence). V lost 1 base and J lost 0, with 16 bases in between. CDR3 sequence reads: CASSQVFAGSSSYEQYF. CDR3 coding DNA: TGTGCCAGCAGCCAAGTGTTCGCGGGATCATCCTCCTACGAGCAGTACTTC.

This clonotype was counted ten times or more. This sequence joins TRBV28 and TRBJ1-3; possibly TRBD1 for D (5 bases). Per germline, CDR1 MDHEN and CDR2 SYDVKM. V lost 6 bases to trimming and J lost 0 bases, with 6 bases between them. The CDR3 is 13 amino acids. The CDR3 loop is CASRQASGNTIYF. In nucleotides, the CDR3 is TGTGCCAGCAGACAGGCCTCTGGAAACACCATATATTTT.

The rearrangement links TRBV24-1 to TRBJ2-1; perhaps TRBD1 as D (5 bases). Trimming took off 1 base at V and 5 bases at J, with 11 bases between the two ends. The CDR3 length is 15 residues. Germline values: CDR1 KGHDR, CDR2 SFDVKD. In nucleotides, the CDR3 is TGTGCCACCAGTGATTTCTGGGGCGCGGACAATGAGCAGTTCTTC. It is translated as CATSDFWGADNEQFF.

Points on this clonotype: Germline is not matched at one junction end, which may reflect a read error. The chain combines TRBV12-3 or TRBV12-4 with TRBJ2-3, with 10 bases that match TRBD2. CDR3 length equals 14 residues. In nucleotides, the CDR3 is TGTGCCGGCAGGCCGGGAGCGGGGGGGTATACGCAGTATTTT. Residues: CAGRPGAGGYTQYF.

V gene TRBV20-1 combines with J gene TRBJ1-4; TRBD1 matches at 7 bases. The CDR3 is made up of 17 amino acids. After removal of 0 bases from V and 2 bases from J, the junction contained 9 bases not matched to a gene. CDR1 and CDR2 (germline): DFQATT, SNEGSKA (reference sequence). The CDR3 region has the DNA TGCAGTGCTAGAGATCGAAGACAGGGAGCTACTAATGAAAAACTGTTTTTT. Encoded protein: CSARDRRQGATNEKLFF.

The chain joins TRBV7-2 to TRBJ2-3; D gene ambiguous. There are 13 residues in the CDR3. Germline V lookup: CDR1 SGHTA, CDR2 FQGNSA. Trimming stripped 5 bases from V and 8 bases from J, with 14 bases between. The CDR3 nucleotides are TGTGCCAGCAGCCAATCGATCGACTTTACGCAGTATTTT. Translation: CASSQSIDFTQYF.

The chain is built from TRBV7-9 and TRBJ2-2, with 8 bases that match TRBD1. The germline CDR1 and CDR2 sequences are SEHNR and FQNEAQ (reference sequence). Trimming at V came to 5 bases and at J to 6 bases, leaving 2 bases not matched to a gene. The CDR3 runs to 13 residues. CDR3 nucleotide sequence: TGTGCCAGCAGCCGACAGGGGTCCGGGGAGCTGTTTTTT. It is translated as CASSRQGSGELFF.

This clonotype was observed many times. J is TRBJ2-1 and V is TRBV12-3 or TRBV12-4, with D tentatively TRBD2 (6 bases). V was shortened by 4 bases and J by 0 bases, with 13 bases between the two germline ends. This CDR3 contains 16 residues. For the CDR3, the DNA is TGTGCCAGCAGTTCTTATAGCGGAGTCTCCTACAATGAGCAGTTCTTC. This translates into CASSSYSGVSYNEQFF.

J is TRBJ2-7 and V is TRBV7-6; D possibly uses TRBD1 or TRBD2 (6 bases each). CDR1 and CDR2 from the germline V gene are SGHVS and FNYEAQ. The CDR3 has 13 residues. V was trimmed by 5 bases and J by 6 bases, leaving 14 bases between them. The CDR3 here is CASSNRQEGEQYF. DNA for the CDR3: TGTGCCAGCAGCAATAGACAGGAGGGCGAGCAGTACTTC.

This chain connects TRBV20-1 to TRBJ2-7; TRBD2 agrees at 9 bases. V shed 6 bases, J shed 0 bases, and the junction held 6 bases outside the gene matches. CDR3 size: 14 residues. CDR1 is DFQATT, CDR2 SNEGSKA, per germline (reference sequence). CDR3 DNA sequence: TGCAGTGCAACGACTAGCGGTCGCTCCTACGAGCAGTACTTC. This codes for CSATTSGRSYEQYF.

This clonotype has a handful of counts. The chain couples TRBV6-5 to TRBJ2-6; maybe TRBD2 (6 bases). The germline V gene has CDR1 MNHEY and CDR2 SVGAGI. V shed 0 bases and J shed 3 bases, with 12 bases lying between them. The CDR3 totals 17 residues. CDR3 protein: CASSYSIRGGGANVLTF. The CDR3 DNA follows: TGTGCCAGCAGTTACTCGATTAGGGGAGGTGGGGCCAACGTCCTGACTTTC.

This sequence joins TRBV5-1 and TRBJ2-1; the match to TRBD2 covers 11 bases. J lost 5 bases, V lost 1 base, and 14 bases had no gene match. CDR3 length: 19 residues. Germline V lookup: CDR1 SGHRS, CDR2 YFSETQ. CDR3 in DNA: TGCGCCAGCAGCTTGAAGTCTTTAGCGGGAGGGCCACCTAACAATGAGCAGTTCTTC. Translated: CASSLKSLAGGPPNNEQFF. The full variable domain, its missing parts supplied by reference TRBV5-1 and TRBJ2-1, is KAGVTQTPRYLIKTRGQQVTLSCSPISGHRSVSWYQQTPGQGLQFLFEYFSETQRNKGNFPGRFSGRQFSNSRSEMNVSTLELGDSALYLCASSLKSLAGGPPNNEQFFGPGTRLTVL.

The J gene is TRBJ2-7, the V gene TRBV7-2; D is ambiguous. Germline V gives CDR1 SGHTA, CDR2 FQGNSA. The V gene lost 4 bases and the J gene lost 6 bases, with 19 bases spanning the gap. CDR3 length: 15 amino acids. DNA of the CDR3: TGTGCCAGCAGCTACCTTCCCGGGCCCCCGGGCGAGCAGTACTTC. It translates to CASSYLPGPPGEQYF.

This clonotype was found a few times. The chain carries TRBV7-9 and TRBJ2-7; 11 bases line up with TRBD2. The length of the CDR3 is 15 residues. The germline CDR1 and CDR2 sequences are SEHNR and FQNEAQ (reference sequence). V was clipped by 5 bases and J by 6 bases; unmatched bases: 9. The CDR3 region has the DNA TGTGCCAGCAGCGTTGATTCGACTAGCGGGATCGAGCAGTACTTC. Its translation is CASSVDSTSGIEQYF.

The chain is built from TRBV3-1 and TRBJ2-7, with TRBD2 identical over 7 bases. This CDR3 spans 14 amino acids. Trimming removed 1 base from V and 6 bases from J; junction bases left unmatched: 6. Germline CDR1 LGHDT, CDR2 YNNKEL (reference sequence). In DNA, the CDR3 is TGTGCCAGCAGCCAAGTGGCAGGGAGGGGCGAGCAGTACTTC. Residues: CASSQVAGRGEQYF.

Judged by abundance, this clonotype is medium-sized. The chain combines TRBV20-1 with TRBJ2-1, with 8 bases lining up with TRBD1. CDR3 length equals 12 residues. From germline, CDR1 is DFQATT and CDR2 SNEGSKA (reference sequence). Unmatched junction bases numbered 4, after V lost 6 bases and J lost 6 bases. The CDR3 region is CSAFDRGNEQFF. For the CDR3, the DNA is TGCAGTGCATTTGACAGGGGCAATGAGCAGTTCTTC.

This clonotype was found a few times. The V and J genes are TRBV6-2 or TRBV6-3 and TRBJ2-5; TRBD1 matches 7 bases. V gave up 2 bases and J gave up 2 bases; unmatched junction bases: 11. The CDR3 runs 17 residues. Germline V gives CDR1 MNHEY, CDR2 SVGEGT. Written as DNA, the CDR3 is TGTGCCAGCAGTTACCATAGACCGCAGACAGGGCAAGAGACCCAGTACTTC. This sequence encodes CASSYHRPQTGQETQYF.

The chain uses TRBV5-1 and TRBJ2-5; 8 bases are shared with TRBD2. Germline-derived CDR1 and CDR2 are SGHRS and YFSETQ. The J segment lost 5 bases and the V segment lost 2 bases, leaving 5 bases of the junction unmatched. The CDR3 consists of 14 residues. CDR3 DNA sequence: TGCGCCAGCAGCTTAGATAGCGGGGATGAGACCCAGTACTTC. As protein: CASSLDSGDETQYF. Together with reference TRBV5-1 and TRBJ2-5, the CDR3 gives the full variable domain: KAGVTQTPRYLIKTRGQQVTLSCSPISGHRSVSWYQQTPGQGLQFLFEYFSETQRNKGNFPGRFSGRQFSNSRSEMNVSTLELGDSALYLCASSLDSGDETQYFGPGTRLLVL.

The chain has TRBV7-6 and TRBJ1-6; the match to TRBD1 covers 7 bases. Germline CDR1 SGHVS, CDR2 FNYEAQ. Trimming at V came to 1 base and at J to 11 bases, leaving 5 bases not matched to a gene. This CDR3 contains 14 residues. The CDR3 reads CASSLDRGFAPLHF. CDR3 nucleotide sequence: TGTGCCAGCAGCTTAGACAGGGGTTTCGCACCCCTCCACTTT.

V gene TRBV20-1 combines with J gene TRBJ2-5, with 11 bases lining up with TRBD2. The CDR3 loop spans 14 amino acids. J gave up 5 bases and V 5 bases, and 7 bases lay outside the gene matches. Germline V gives CDR1 DFQATT, CDR2 SNEGSKA (reference sequence). CDR3 region: CSASASGGIETQYF. The CDR3, as DNA: TGCAGTGCTTCGGCTAGCGGGGGGATTGAGACCCAGTACTTC.

This clonotype was detected a few times. The V gene is TRBV11-1, the J gene TRBJ2-7; 10 bases agree with TRBD1. The CDR3 is 16 amino acids. V was pared by 7 bases and J by 2 bases, with 11 bases of the junction left unmatched. Germline CDR1 SGHAT, CDR2 FQDESV (reference sequence). CDR3 residues: CASNPGQGERTYEQYF. As DNA, the CDR3 is TGTGCCAGCAACCCCGGACAGGGGGAAAGGACCTACGAGCAGTACTTC. Combining the CDR3 with reference TRBV11-1 and TRBJ2-7 gives the whole variable domain EAEVAQSPRYKITEKSQAVAFWCDPISGHATLYWYRQILGQGPELLVQFQDESVVDDSQLPKDRFSAERLKGVDSTLKIQPAELGDSAMYLCASNPGQGERTYEQYFGPGTRLTVT.

V and J are TRBV9 and TRBJ2-2; D possibly corresponds to TRBD1 (6 bases). CDR3 length: 16 amino acids. Trimming removed 0 bases at V and 7 bases at J, with 16 bases between. Germline lookup yields CDR1 SGDLS and CDR2 YYNGEE. The CDR3 is CASSVAPGTRGGELFF. The CDR3, as DNA: TGTGCCAGCAGCGTAGCCCCCGGGACCAGGGGCGGGGAGCTGTTTTTT.

This clonotype was seen more than once but under ten times. This chain links TRBV20-1 with TRBJ2-2, with TRBD2 matching 8 bases. The junction had 9 bases not matched to a gene; V was cut back by 0 bases and J by 9 bases. Germline values: CDR1 DFQATT, CDR2 SNEGSKA (reference sequence). CDR3 length: 15 amino acids. Here the CDR3 DNA reads TGCAGTGCTAGAGATTCGGGAGCGGGGGACAGGGAGCTGTTTTTT. Its protein is CSARDSGAGDRELFF.

The J gene is TRBJ2-3, the V gene TRBV7-9, with D unclear. Germline V gene lookup returns CDR1 SEHNR and CDR2 FQNEAQ (reference sequence). This CDR3 spans 12 amino acids. CDR3 nucleotide sequence: TGTGCAGGAAGCACCCACACAGATACGCAGTATTTT. Protein product: CAGSTHTDTQYF.

The V and J genes are TRBV12-3 or TRBV12-4 and TRBJ1-2; 7 bases match TRBD1. The V gene end was trimmed by 6 bases and the J gene end by 4 bases; junction bases not matched to a gene: 8. The CDR3 sequence is 14 residues long. This chain's CDR3 is CASRRTGSPYGYTF. The CDR3, as DNA: TGTGCCAGCAGGCGGACAGGTAGCCCCTATGGCTACACCTTC.

This clonotype was seen more than once but under ten times. V usage is TRBV10-3 and J usage is TRBJ1-1, with D possibly matching TRBD1 (6 bases). V was pared by 0 bases and J by 5 bases, with 19 bases between. CDR1 and CDR2 (germline): ENHRY, SYGVKD. The CDR3 consists of 17 residues. CDR3 amino acids: CAISESRGGIGSTEAFF. CDR3 DNA sequence: TGTGCCATCAGTGAGTCAAGGGGGGGGATAGGATCGACTGAAGCTTTCTTT.

This clonotype was picked up a small number of times. Here the CDR3 DNA reads TGCGCCAGCAGCTTGGTCCCCTCCGGGACAGGGGATGTGTCCTATAATTCACCCCTCCACTTT. Translated: CASSLVPSGTGDVSYNSPLHF. This chain joins TRBV5-1 and TRBJ1-6; 10 positions match TRBD1. The V gene's germline CDR1 is SGHRS and CDR2 YFSETQ. This CDR3 spans 21 amino acids. V trimming: 0 bases; J trimming: 1 base; junction bases outside the gene matches: 13.